These T cell receptor beta chains were read from a single sample in a study of blood T cell repertoires in COVID-19. The table came from immunoSEQ multiplex PCR; TCRdb's copy has only in-frame clones and leaves some out. The table includes around 40,000 clones, over 80% detected once. Material: peripheral blood. The source is a human donor in a cohort sampled during active COVID-19. The CDR3 runs from the conserved cysteine through the conserved F or W. A D gene is named only where the DNA matches it firmly. Size tells how often a clone was seen (once, few, many) or the class of an expanded clone, and some rows leave it out.

J	size	V	D	DNA	CDR3
TRBJ1-2	-	TRBV18	TRBD1	TGTGCCAGCTCACCAGGACAGGGCACTAACTATGGCTACACCTTC	CASSPGQGTNYGYTF
TRBJ2-1	-	TRBV7-7	TRBD1	TGTGCCAGCAGCACCGGGACAGGGAGGGGAAATGAGCAGTTCTTC	CASSTGTGRGNEQFF
TRBJ2-3	-	TRBV10-1	-	TGCGCCAGCAGTGGAGCCGACACAGATACGCAGTATTTT	CASSGADTDTQYF
TRBJ2-3	-	TRBV10-3	TRBD1	TGTGCCATCAGTGGACAGGGGGGCGTAGATACGCAGTATTTT	CAISGQGGVDTQYF
TRBJ1-1	-	TRBV30	-	TGTGCCTCAAGCCGTTTGAACACTGAAGCTTTCTTT	CASSRLNTEAFF
TRBJ2-2	-	TRBV24-1	-	TGTGCCACCGCTACAACAGGGTCCACCGGGGAGCTGTTTTTT	CATATTGSTGELFF
TRBJ1-6	-	TRBV30	-	TGTGCCTGGAACCTAGCTTCACCCCTCCACTTT	CAWNLASPLHF
TRBJ2-2	-	TRBV4-2	TRBD1	TGTGCCAGCAGCGCCCGGGACAGGGGGCAATTAACCGGGGAGCTGTTTTTT	CASSARDRGQLTGELFF
TRBJ2-7	-	TRBV4-1	TRBD2	TGCGCCAGCAGCCCAGGACTAGCGGCGTCCTACGAGCAGTACTTC	CASSPGLAASYEQYF
TRBJ2-6	-	TRBV28	-	TGTGCCAGCAGCCTACGAATACAGTTTTTCTCTGGGGCCAACGTCCTGACTTTC	CASSLRIQFFSGANVLTF
TRBJ2-1	-	TRBV28	TRBD2	TGTGCCAGCAGTTTATACCCGGGGCTAGCGGGATCCTACAATGAGCAGTTCTTC	CASSLYPGLAGSYNEQFF
TRBJ1-5	-	TRBV6-6	-	TGTGCCAGCTCTAGGATCGCGGAGGGAACGTTTCAGCCCCAGCATTTT	CASSRIAEGTFQPQHF
TRBJ1-2	-	TRBV7-2	-	TGTGCCAGCAGCTCCCCGCAGTTGGGGCTCTATGGCTACACCTTC	CASSSPQLGLYGYTF
TRBJ2-7	-	TRBV27	-	TGTGCCAGCAGTTTATCCATCCCGGGGAAGGGTACGGAGCAGTACTTC	CASSLSIPGKGTEQYF
TRBJ2-7	-	TRBV6-5	-	TGTGCCAGCAGCCTCCATGGCTCCTCCTACGAGCAGTACTTC	CASSLHGSSYEQYF
TRBJ2-7	-	TRBV19	-	TGTGCCAGTAGTCCCGGGAGCTCCTACGAGCAGTACTTC	CASSPGSSYEQYF
TRBJ2-7	few	TRBV6-2/TRBV6-3	-	TGTGCCAGCAGTTCCCTTGGGGGGTACGAGCAGTACTTC	CASSSLGGYEQYF
TRBJ2-3	-	TRBV5-6	TRBD2	TGTGCCAGCAGCTCCGGACTAGCGGAGGCAGATACGCAGTATTTT	CASSSGLAEADTQYF
TRBJ2-7	-	TRBV6-5	TRBD1	TGTGCCAGCAGCCCCAGGGGGCTCTACGAGCAGTACTTC	CASSPRGLYEQYF
TRBJ2-3	-	TRBV5-1	-	TGCGCCAGCAGGCGCGGGACCGGCACAGATACGCAGTATTTT	CASRRGTGTDTQYF
TRBJ1-2	-	TRBV12-3/TRBV12-4	TRBD1	TGTGCCAGCAGTTGGACAGGAAACTATGGCTACACCTTC	CASSWTGNYGYTF
TRBJ2-6	-	TRBV5-4	TRBD1	TGTGCCAGCTCCAGCCCGACAGGGGGCCTGAGATCTGGGGCCAACGTCCTGACTTTC	CASSSPTGGLRSGANVLTF
TRBJ2-1	-	TRBV9	-	TGTGCCAGCAGCCCGCGGGGTGATTTCTACAATGAGCAGTTCTTC	CASSPRGDFYNEQFF
TRBJ2-7	-	TRBV18	TRBD2	TGTGCCAGCTCACCAAATGGCGCGGGGGGCGGGGGCTCCGAGCAGTACTTC	CASSPNGAGGGGSEQYF
TRBJ1-3	-	TRBV11-2	TRBD1	TGTGCCAGCAGAAGCGGACAGGCCTTCCTCTCTGGAAACACCATATATTTT	CASRSGQAFLSGNTIYF
TRBJ2-3	-	TRBV6-1	-	TGTGCCAGCAGGGCGGAAAGCTTCACAGATACGCAGTATTTT	CASRAESFTDTQYF
TRBJ1-2	once	TRBV3-1/TRBV3-2	TRBD1	TGTGCCAGCAGCCAAGATCGCGGACAGGGGGGCTATGGCTACACCTTC	CASSQDRGQGGYGYTF